The clone carrying this TCR beta chain was observed at least ten times. There were TCR beta CDR3 regions amplified from RNA transcripts. An initial round of RT-PCR targeting the TCR CDR3 relied on the HTBI primer set. TCRdb reanalysed the multiplex PCR reads using MiXCR and keeps one entry per CDR3 protein. The repertoire holds approximately 400,000 distinct CDR3 sequences, with approximately 14% as singletons. The germline V gene has CDR1 LGHDT and CDR2 YNNKEL (reference sequence). V trimming: 1 base; J trimming: 3 bases; junction bases outside the gene matches: 4. The CDR3 contains 15 residues. The sample comes from a study of T cells in Graves' hyperthyroidism and ophthalmopathy.

The sequenced sample was blood. This receptor was obtained from a woman between 18 and 30 years old with Graves' hyperthyroidism. This chain links TRBV3-1 with TRBJ2-7; 9 bases agree with TRBD2. The CDR3 sequence: CASSQALAGIYEQYF. The CDR3 region has the DNA TGTGCCAGCAGCCAAGCCCTAGCGGGAATCTACGAGCAGTACTTC.